This T cell receptor beta chain comes out of a study of T cell responses to AZD1222 COVID-19 vaccine. Generated by immunoSEQ multiplex PCR, the TCRdb table keeps only in-frame clones and is missing some. Altogether fewer than 120,000 clones are present, roughly 92% being singletons, with the ten largest covering over 2%. Study-level results: Only a handful of AZD1222 recipients, more than 5 in all, had baseline seropositivity. Unmutated variant regions are reportedly targeted by nearly half of spike-specific TCRs. Spike-specific TCR breadth and depth were elevated following two AZD1222 doses. There were mostly white British donors and more females than males, and clonal diversity was possibly underestimated.

On this clone: Its antigen remains unknown.

This CDR3 contains 15 residues. V was clipped by 5 bases and J by 0 bases; unmatched bases: 6. The germline V gene has CDR1 LNHDA and CDR2 SQIVND (reference sequence). The chain recombines TRBV19 with TRBJ2-7; 8 nucleotides match TRBD2. The input for sequencing was peripheral blood, taken 28 days after the second AZD1222 dose. The receptor was isolated from an adult who received the AZD1222 COVID-19 vaccine. The CDR3 nucleotides are TGTGCCAGTAGTCCTGGGGGGACTAGCTCCTACGAGCAGTACTTC. The encoded protein is CASSPGGTSSYEQYF.